Here is one T cell receptor (beta chain) with its context. The protocol was immunoSEQ multiplex PCR, while the TCRdb copy is restricted to in-frame clones and leaves out a portion. The data hold around 29,000 clones, with just under 90% observed a single time. CDR3 length: 15 amino acids. Looked up from germline, CDR1 is MNHEY and CDR2 is SVGAGI. Between the trimmed V and J ends, which lost 6 bases and 3 bases, there was a span of 15 bases. The sample originates from a study of lymphopenia after photon versus proton radiotherapy. The sample in question was peripheral blood, obtained from a patient treated with proton-based radiotherapy. The chain has TRBV6-5 and TRBJ1-5; D is undetermined. The clonotype comes from a woman between 55 and 75 years old with cholangiocarcinoma. Some clones in this sample may be carry-over from other donors' samples. The CDR3 nucleotides are TGTGCCAGCAGCCCCGGGGTCAGTCCCAATCAGCCCCAGCATTTT. The encoded protein is CASSPGVSPNQPQHF.